The rows below give T cell receptor beta chains drawn from one sample of a study of response to subunit inactivated influenza vaccine. TCRdb recomputed calls from the RT-PCR reads with MiXCR, one row per CDR3 protein. The sample lists a few hundred thousand distinct CDR3 sequences, approximately 11% occurring once. This sample also appeared in a second study, on T cells expressing NK-cell markers.

The starting material was PBMCs from blood, obtained on the day of vaccination. The receptors stem from a man aged 50-60 years who received an inactivated influenza vaccine. Both conserved end residues are part of each CDR3. Each record gives: D gene, clone size, J gene, V gene, CDR3 DNA, CDR3 protein. A D gene is named only where the DNA matches it firmly. A clone size is listed for some rows: how often the clone was seen (once, few, many), or a class if it is expanded.

d_call: NA
clone_size: many
j_call: TRBJ2-1
v_call: TRBV12-3/TRBV12-4
cdr3_nt: TGTGCCAGCAGTGCCTTACGGGCCGCCCGCACCGCTGAGCAGTTCTTC
cdr3_aa: CASSALRAARTAEQFF

d_call: TRBD1
clone_size: NA
j_call: TRBJ2-5
v_call: TRBV20-1
cdr3_nt: TGCAGTGCTCCGGGACAGGGGGCAGAGACCCAGTACTTC
cdr3_aa: CSAPGQGAETQYF

d_call: TRBD1
clone_size: NA
j_call: TRBJ2-7
v_call: TRBV12-3/TRBV12-4
cdr3_nt: TGTGCCAGCAGTTTATCGGCAGGGGGTTGGTGGCGGGAGCAGTACTTC
cdr3_aa: CASSLSAGGWWREQYF

d_call: NA
clone_size: few
j_call: TRBJ2-3
v_call: TRBV4-1
cdr3_nt: TGCGCCAGCAGCCAAGGGATCCGGACCGATACGCAGTATTTT
cdr3_aa: CASSQGIRTDTQYF

d_call: NA
clone_size: few
j_call: TRBJ2-5
v_call: TRBV20-1
cdr3_nt: TGCAGTGCCAGAAAGCGGCGGGCCCAAGAGACCCAGTACTTC
cdr3_aa: CSARKRRAQETQYF

d_call: NA
clone_size: NA
j_call: TRBJ1-4
v_call: TRBV11-1
cdr3_nt: TGTGCCAGCAGCCCCCTGACAGGAGGGGAGGCGTTTAATGAAAAACTGTTTTTT
cdr3_aa: CASSPLTGGEAFNEKLFF

d_call: NA
clone_size: many
j_call: TRBJ2-3
v_call: TRBV10-3
cdr3_nt: TGTGCCATCAGTGAAGGGCAGGTGTCCGCAGATACGCAGTATTTT
cdr3_aa: CAISEGQVSADTQYF

d_call: NA
clone_size: NA
j_call: TRBJ2-6
v_call: TRBV5-1
cdr3_nt: TGCGCCAGCAGAGGAGGGACCGGGGCCAACGTCCTGACTTTC
cdr3_aa: CASRGGTGANVLTF

d_call: NA
clone_size: many
j_call: TRBJ2-3
v_call: TRBV5-1
cdr3_nt: TGCGCCAGCAGCCGTATACTGGCAGATCCCGGCACAGATACGCAGTATTTT
cdr3_aa: CASSRILADPGTDTQYF

d_call: TRBD1
clone_size: many
j_call: TRBJ2-5
v_call: TRBV12-3/TRBV12-4
cdr3_nt: TGTGCCAGCAGTCGCGGACAGGTACAAGAGACCCAGTACTTC
cdr3_aa: CASSRGQVQETQYF

d_call: TRBD2
clone_size: NA
j_call: TRBJ2-7
v_call: TRBV28
cdr3_nt: TGTGCCAGCACGAGCGGGGGGTACGAGCAGTACTTC
cdr3_aa: CASTSGGYEQYF

d_call: TRBD2
clone_size: NA
j_call: TRBJ2-3
v_call: TRBV4-1
cdr3_nt: TGCGCCAGCAGCCAAGTAGCGGGAGCCACAGATACGCAGTATTTT
cdr3_aa: CASSQVAGATDTQYF

d_call: TRBD2
clone_size: few
j_call: TRBJ2-3
v_call: TRBV20-1
cdr3_nt: TGCAGTGCCGCGAGACTAGCGGTTAGCACAGATACGCAGTATTTT
cdr3_aa: CSAARLAVSTDTQYF

d_call: NA
clone_size: few
j_call: TRBJ2-7
v_call: TRBV20-1
cdr3_nt: TGCAGTGCTAGAGACACAAGACAGAACTACGAGCAGTACTTC
cdr3_aa: CSARDTRQNYEQYF

d_call: NA
clone_size: few
j_call: TRBJ2-7
v_call: TRBV4-3
cdr3_nt: TGCGCCAGCAGCCAAGTTGAGGGTGAGCAGTACTTC
cdr3_aa: CASSQVEGEQYF

d_call: NA
clone_size: NA
j_call: TRBJ2-5
v_call: TRBV19
cdr3_nt: TGTGCCAGTTCCGACAGGCTAGGCGAGACCCAGTACTTC
cdr3_aa: CASSDRLGETQYF

d_call: NA
clone_size: NA
j_call: TRBJ2-7
v_call: TRBV3-1
cdr3_nt: TGTGCCAGCAGCCAAGTTTTCCACGAGCAGTACTTC
cdr3_aa: CASSQVFHEQYF

d_call: NA
clone_size: NA
j_call: TRBJ2-2
v_call: TRBV7-2
cdr3_nt: TGTGCCAGCAGCTTAGACGTATCGGGCACCGGGGAGCTGTTTTTT
cdr3_aa: CASSLDVSGTGELFF

d_call: NA
clone_size: NA
j_call: TRBJ2-3
v_call: TRBV20-1
cdr3_nt: TGCAGTGCTAGAGATCCCCTCCACACAGATACGCAGTATTTT
cdr3_aa: CSARDPLHTDTQYF

d_call: NA
clone_size: many
j_call: TRBJ1-5
v_call: TRBV30
cdr3_nt: TGTGCCTGGAGTGTACAGACCGGGAAGGGTCAGCCCCAGCATTTT
cdr3_aa: CAWSVQTGKGQPQHF

d_call: NA
clone_size: few
j_call: TRBJ2-3
v_call: TRBV5-1
cdr3_nt: TGCGCCAGCAGATACTTAGCGGCAAGCACAGATACGCAGTATTTT
cdr3_aa: CASRYLAASTDTQYF

d_call: NA
clone_size: few
j_call: TRBJ2-3
v_call: TRBV20-1
cdr3_nt: TGCAGTGTTCCAAGACTGGGCCTAAACACAGATACGCAGTATTTT
cdr3_aa: CSVPRLGLNTDTQYF

d_call: NA
clone_size: NA
j_call: TRBJ2-5
v_call: TRBV12-3/TRBV12-4
cdr3_nt: TGTGCCAGCAGTTTCCGGCACACGTACCAAGAGACCCAGTACTTC
cdr3_aa: CASSFRHTYQETQYF

d_call: NA
clone_size: many
j_call: TRBJ2-5
v_call: TRBV29-1
cdr3_nt: TGCAGCGCCGGACGGGAACAAGAGACCCAGTACTTC
cdr3_aa: CSAGREQETQYF

d_call: NA
clone_size: few
j_call: TRBJ2-5
v_call: TRBV12-3/TRBV12-4
cdr3_nt: TGTGCCAGCGCCGCGGGGCAGGAAGAGACCCAGTACTTC
cdr3_aa: CASAAGQEETQYF

d_call: NA
clone_size: NA
j_call: TRBJ1-1
v_call: TRBV7-9
cdr3_nt: TGTGCCAGCAGCTTACCCGGACACGGCACTGAAGCTTTCTTT
cdr3_aa: CASSLPGHGTEAFF

d_call: TRBD2
clone_size: NA
j_call: TRBJ2-2
v_call: TRBV30
cdr3_nt: TGTGCCTGGAGAGGAACCGGACTAGCGGAAGAGATAGCCGGGGAGCTGTTTTTT
cdr3_aa: CAWRGTGLAEEIAGELFF

d_call: TRBD1
clone_size: few
j_call: TRBJ2-7
v_call: TRBV29-1
cdr3_nt: TGCAGCGTTGAAGAACTCGGACAGGGTTCTCGAAACGAGCAGTACTTC
cdr3_aa: CSVEELGQGSRNEQYF

d_call: NA
clone_size: few
j_call: TRBJ1-5
v_call: TRBV24-1
cdr3_nt: TGTGCCACCAGTGACCGCACGGCTCAGCCCCAGCATTTT
cdr3_aa: CATSDRTAQPQHF

d_call: TRBD2
clone_size: NA
j_call: TRBJ2-3
v_call: TRBV12-3/TRBV12-4
cdr3_nt: TGTGCCAGCAGTTTACGGAGGAAAGGACTAGCGGGACCCGCATTGATAGATACGCAGTATTTT
cdr3_aa: CASSLRRKGLAGPALIDTQYF

d_call: TRBD2
clone_size: NA
j_call: TRBJ2-5
v_call: TRBV10-3
cdr3_nt: TGTGCCACCACACTAGCGGGGACCCAAGAGACCCAGTACTTC
cdr3_aa: CATTLAGTQETQYF

d_call: NA
clone_size: NA
j_call: TRBJ2-5
v_call: TRBV20-1
cdr3_nt: TGCAGTGCTCCCGGGAAATGGGAGACCCAGTACTTC
cdr3_aa: CSAPGKWETQYF

d_call: NA
clone_size: many
j_call: TRBJ1-4
v_call: TRBV25-1
cdr3_nt: TGTGCCAGCAGCCTAGGAACAACTAATGAAAAACTGTTTTTT
cdr3_aa: CASSLGTTNEKLFF

d_call: NA
clone_size: few
j_call: TRBJ2-1
v_call: TRBV2
cdr3_nt: TGTGCCAGCAGCGAAAGCAGGGCGGGGGAGCAGTTCTTC
cdr3_aa: CASSESRAGEQFF

d_call: TRBD1
clone_size: few
j_call: TRBJ2-7
v_call: TRBV7-9
cdr3_nt: TGTGCCAGCAGCGCTCCGACAGGGGGACGATCCTACGAGCAGTACTTC
cdr3_aa: CASSAPTGGRSYEQYF

d_call: TRBD1
clone_size: NA
j_call: TRBJ1-1
v_call: TRBV27
cdr3_nt: TGTGCCAGCAGTTTAATGGGACAGGGAGGTCCTGAAGCTTTCTTT
cdr3_aa: CASSLMGQGGPEAFF

d_call: NA
clone_size: NA
j_call: TRBJ2-1
v_call: TRBV4-3
cdr3_nt: TGCGCCAGCAGCCAAGAGAAGACGAGGGGGGGGTACTACAATGAGCAGTTCTTC
cdr3_aa: CASSQEKTRGGYYNEQFF

d_call: TRBD1
clone_size: NA
j_call: TRBJ2-3
v_call: TRBV5-1
cdr3_nt: TGCGCCAGCAGGAAAGGGACAGGGCTGACAGATACGCAGTATTTT
cdr3_aa: CASRKGTGLTDTQYF

d_call: NA
clone_size: NA
j_call: TRBJ1-1
v_call: TRBV7-2
cdr3_nt: TGTGCCAGCAGCTTAATTTGGGGCTCTTCTGAAGCTTTCTTT
cdr3_aa: CASSLIWGSSEAFF

d_call: NA
clone_size: few
j_call: TRBJ2-1
v_call: TRBV7-9
cdr3_nt: TGTGCCAGCAGCCTGGCGGGGAATGGCAATGAGCAGTTCTTC
cdr3_aa: CASSLAGNGNEQFF

d_call: TRBD2
clone_size: many
j_call: TRBJ2-1
v_call: TRBV20-1
cdr3_nt: TGCAGCGCTAGCGGGTTCTACAATGAGCAGTTCTTC
cdr3_aa: CSASGFYNEQFF

d_call: NA
clone_size: NA
j_call: TRBJ2-1
v_call: TRBV20-1
cdr3_nt: TGCAGTGCTAGGTGGCCCAGCGACAATGAGCAGTTCTTC
cdr3_aa: CSARWPSDNEQFF

d_call: NA
clone_size: NA
j_call: TRBJ1-1
v_call: TRBV7-9
cdr3_nt: TGTGCCAGCGTTGAGGGGCCCGTCACTGAAGCTTTCTTT
cdr3_aa: CASVEGPVTEAFF

d_call: TRBD1
clone_size: few
j_call: TRBJ2-3
v_call: TRBV4-3
cdr3_nt: TGCGCCAGCAGCCAAGAGGACAGGTTCACAGATACGCAGTATTTT
cdr3_aa: CASSQEDRFTDTQYF

d_call: NA
clone_size: few
j_call: TRBJ2-1
v_call: TRBV7-2
cdr3_nt: TGTGCCAGCAGCTTAGCCTCGGTCGGGGGTAATGAGCAGTTCTTC
cdr3_aa: CASSLASVGGNEQFF

d_call: NA
clone_size: few
j_call: TRBJ2-5
v_call: TRBV20-1
cdr3_nt: TGCAGTGCTCCCAAGACGGGGTTTGAGACCCAGTACTTC
cdr3_aa: CSAPKTGFETQYF

d_call: NA
clone_size: NA
j_call: TRBJ1-1
v_call: TRBV27
cdr3_nt: TGTGCCAGCAGTTTTAATTGGGGGTCTGAAGCTTTCTTT
cdr3_aa: CASSFNWGSEAFF